Listed below are T cell receptor beta chains from one sample, sequenced in a study of shared clonotypes between healthy human individuals. Sequenced by immunoSEQ multiplex PCR; TCRdb stores in-frame clones only, minus some. The sample contains 1.5 million to 1.9 million clones, under 99% of which appear only once. Sequenced sample: naive CD4+ T cells sorted from blood. All receptors derive from a man aged 25 to 40 in good health. Each CDR3 is given with its conserved first and last residue.

j_gene,v_gene,CDR3aa
TRBJ2-2,TRBV15,CATSRAAGSTGELFF
TRBJ2-7,TRBV5-4,CASSSQTPGEQYF
TRBJ2-5,TRBV18,CASSPQNSGRGLETQYF
TRBJ2-5,TRBV7-8,CASSLGSQIGGTQYF
TRBJ2-5,TRBV5-1,CASSSTVVQETQYF
TRBJ2-3,TRBV4-3,CASSHQSGTTFGTQYF
TRBJ1-3,TRBV6-1,CASSGDRIDSGNTIYF
TRBJ2-7,TRBV27,CASSLLGGRYEQYF
TRBJ2-7,TRBV6-1,CASSATPGPSYEQYF
TRBJ1-2,TRBV11-2,CASSSRGRGQNFGYTF
TRBJ2-1,TRBV30,CAWRGGTSGPSYNEQFF
TRBJ1-4,TRBV29-1,CTGRSGEKLFF
TRBJ1-2,TRBV18,CASSPERYGYTF
TRBJ2-4,TRBV28,CATEIAGGPDIQYF
TRBJ2-2,TRBV5-4,CASSLVSNTGELFF
TRBJ2-1,TRBV10-1,CASSESQAGPYNEQFF
TRBJ2-2,TRBV6-5,CASRLGLAGELFF
TRBJ1-2,TRBV5-1,CASSRLGTKLNYGYTF
TRBJ2-5,TRBV5-1,CASSLGAGPKETQYF
TRBJ1-1,TRBV27,CASSHGAEAEAFF
TRBJ2-7,TRBV11-3,CASSWDSGPSYEQYF
TRBJ2-3,TRBV5-4,CASSPPRTDTQYF
TRBJ1-3,TRBV2,CASSVNREENTIYF
TRBJ2-4,TRBV11-2,CASSLGQLDIQYF
TRBJ2-7,TRBV11-2,CASSRGQMYEQYF
TRBJ2-7,TRBV30,CAWSVLKLAGVGYEQYF
TRBJ1-2,TRBV7-9,CASSFPQGDYGYTF
TRBJ2-1,TRBV5-1,CASRTSGSGNEQFF
TRBJ2-7,TRBV7-8,CASSLRAGGDYEQYF
TRBJ2-5,TRBV5-1,CASTGSGQETQYF
TRBJ2-4,TRBV7-8,CASSSDRRGMLAKNIQYF
TRBJ2-1,TRBV6-6,CASSYGSSSYNEQFF
TRBJ1-5,TRBV2,CASKGYPPGSNQPQHF
TRBJ2-3,TRBV14,CASSQLTGFLGDTQYF
TRBJ2-2,TRBV5-4,CASTSRASGSRTNTGELFF
TRBJ2-1,TRBV7-2,CASSLGSRSYNEQFF
TRBJ2-7,TRBV30,CAWSVRREGEQYF
TRBJ2-7,TRBV28,CASSSTGMGLSHEQYF
TRBJ2-2,TRBV7-9,CASSLEYTGELFF
TRBJ1-4,TRBV27,CASSSLNEKLFF
TRBJ2-7,TRBV27,CASSFSAGRPYEQYF
TRBJ2-1,TRBV11-2,CASRPLGQAHNEQFF
TRBJ2-1,TRBV11-2,CASSAGRSSYNEQFF
TRBJ2-7,TRBV6-1,CASSELQAGSYEQYF
TRBJ2-7,TRBV19,CASSTVGSYEQYF
TRBJ2-3,TRBV5-1,CASSAGYPDTQYF
TRBJ2-1,TRBV7-3,CASSPAGGTYNEQFF
TRBJ1-1,TRBV4-3,CASSHASGLNTEAFF
TRBJ2-7,TRBV30,CAWSVPGASYEQYF
TRBJ1-1,TRBV14,CASSQLGGVTEAFF
TRBJ2-7,TRBV28,CASSLYWAEGNEQYF